This T cell receptor (beta chain) was identified during a study of OX40 agonist ivuxolimab in advanced cancers. Study outcomes and limitations: There was clonal expansion of CD4+ and CD8+ blood T cells by week 6 at 0.1 to 3.0 mg/kg.

The assay was immunoSEQ multiplex PCR, and TCRdb's table has in-frame clones only and misses some. The sample carries roughly 120,000 clones, around 89% recorded once. Turning to this clone: Antigen: not known.

CDR3 length: 14 amino acids. V was pared by 6 bases and J by 6 bases, with 10 bases of the junction left unmatched. CDR1 is SGHDT and CDR2 is YYEEEE in the germline V gene. This receptor was taken from an adult with an advanced solid tumor such as melanoma, head and neck, liver or kidney cancer. The V gene is TRBV5-6, the J gene TRBJ2-7, with TRBD1 matching over 9 bases. The sample in question was CD4+ or CD8+ T cells sorted from blood, obtained in a trial of the OX40 agonist ivuxolimab. The DNA of the CDR3 is TGTGCCAGCAACTACCGGGACAGGGTAGGCGAGCAGTACTTC. Its protein product is CASNYRDRVGEQYF.